This T cell receptor beta chain was captured by sequencing in a study of PD-1 and CTLA-4 blockade in melanoma (dated by TCRdb to the early 2020s). Notes on the research overall: In patients with melanoma, the study measured the effects of PD-1 blockade versus CTLA-4 blockade on the melanoma-reactive CD8 T cell response.

Libraries were built with the immunoSEQ multiplex PCR assay. TCRdb provides this immuneACCESS table in a form limited to in-frame rearrangements. Some clones are lacking; in checked studies, under half of them reflect an unresolved V gene, and why the rest are absent is not known. The sample table records 28,000 or so clones; 91% of these occur just once. The ten largest clones take up about 9.4% of the sample. The CDR3 numbers 13 residues from cysteine through phenylalanine. The read is trimmed to its CDR3 DNA, 39 bases read in frame from base 1. Ends trimmed: V by 5 bases, J by 3 bases; bases unmatched to a gene: 1. As encoded in the germline V gene, CDR1 is SGHVS while CDR2 is FNYEAQ. Of note for this clone: The antigen it recognizes is unknown. No much larger clonotype is one base removed from it; base qualities were not supplied.

This sample comprised CD8+ T cells from peripheral blood, obtained from a patient given anti-PD-1 treatment. The receptor was isolated from a human donor with melanoma. The sequence joins TRBV7-6 to TRBJ1-5; TRBD1 matches 7 bases in the middle. The nucleotides are TGTGCCAGCAGCGGGACAGTCAATCAGCCCCAGCATTTT. Its protein reads: CASSGTVNQPQHF.